This TCR beta chain stems from a study of response to subunit inactivated influenza vaccine. Findings of the study overall: Authors suggested seasonal influenza vaccinations each recruit few new T cells.

Remarks on this clonotype: The target antigen is unknown.

In TCRdb, the RT-PCR reads were re-called with MiXCR into one record per CDR3 protein. The sample carries about 540,000 distinct CDR3 sequences, 12% to 15% recorded once. This clonotype originated in a middle-aged man who received an inactivated influenza vaccine. Specimen: PBMCs from blood, collected 11 to 12 days after vaccination.

Here the CDR3 reads CATSRVAAGDDNEQFF. CDR3 DNA: TGTGCCACCAGCAGAGTGGCAGCGGGAGACGACAATGAGCAGTTCTTC. V and J are TRBV15 and TRBJ2-1, with 8 bases identical to TRBD2. The V gene's germline CDR1 is LNHNV and CDR2 YYDKDF (reference sequence). The ends lost 1 base at V and 5 bases at J; junction bases unmatched: 7. This CDR3 is built from 16 residues.